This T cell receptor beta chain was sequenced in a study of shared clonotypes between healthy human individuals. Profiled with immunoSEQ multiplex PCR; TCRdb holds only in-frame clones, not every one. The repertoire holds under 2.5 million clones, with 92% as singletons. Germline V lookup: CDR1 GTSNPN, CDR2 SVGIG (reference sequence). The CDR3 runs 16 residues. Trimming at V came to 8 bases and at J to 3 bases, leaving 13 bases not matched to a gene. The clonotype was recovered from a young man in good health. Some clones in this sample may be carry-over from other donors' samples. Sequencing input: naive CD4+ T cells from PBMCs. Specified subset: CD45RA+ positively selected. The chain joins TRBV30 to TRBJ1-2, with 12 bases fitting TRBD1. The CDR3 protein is CAGPGTGGQGDYGYTF. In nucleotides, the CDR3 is TGTGCCGGTCCGGGGACAGGGGGCCAGGGAGACTATGGCTACACCTTC.